This passage covers 8 T cell receptor beta chains from one sample sequenced in a study of cytomegalovirus exposure and HLA in healthy donors. The PCR contained 60 Vbeta and 13 Jbeta primers. Profiled with immunoSEQ multiplex PCR; TCRdb holds only in-frame clones, not every one. The data contain 75,000 to 90,000 clones, 85% of them seen just once; the ten biggest clones take up approximately 7.4%. The material sequenced was PBMCs. Receptors were obtained from a man in his forties in good health and CMV-seropositive.

The chain joins TRBV6-1 to TRBJ1-6; no reliable D call. The CDR3 has 11 residues. Germline CDR1 MNHNS, CDR2 SASEGT. Trimming cost V 4 bases and J 10 bases, with 5 bases left between them. The DNA for the CDR3 is TGTGCCAGCAGTGTCCGGTCACCCCTCCACTTT. This sequence encodes CASSVRSPLHF.

The table lists this clone with a few counts. The chain employs TRBV6-1 and TRBJ2-5; TRBD2 might be the D (5 bases). The J call may be wrong; the DNA end is better matched by TRBJ2-7. From germline, CDR1 is MNHNS and CDR2 SASEGT. CDR3 size: 14 residues. The CDR3 region is CASSENFEGYEQYF. CDR3 DNA sequence: TGTGCCAGCAGTGAAAATTTCGAGGGCTACGAGCAGTACTTC.

The rearrangement uses TRBV15 and TRBJ2-5, with 12 bases fitting TRBD1. CDR1 and CDR2 from the germline V gene are LNHNV and YYDKDF (reference sequence). V was clipped by 5 bases and J by 4 bases; unmatched bases: 5. The length of the CDR3 is 15 residues. The CDR3 DNA follows: TGTGCCACCAGCGGGACAGGGGGCGCGCTAGAGACCCAGTACTTC. This sequence encodes CATSGTGGALETQYF.

A few counts support this clone. The V call is TRBV19, the J call TRBJ1-2, with TRBD1 matching over 9 bases. In germline, CDR1 is LNHDA, CDR2 SQIVND (reference sequence). This CDR3 is 15 amino acids long. With 5 bases clipped from V and 2 bases from J, the junction kept 6 bases outside the gene matches. CDR3 in DNA: TGTGCCAGTAGTGGACCGGGACAGGGAAACTATGGCTACACCTTC. This translates into CASSGPGQGNYGYTF.

This clone turned up a few times. The chain links TRBV29-1 to TRBJ1-2; D possibly corresponds to TRBD1 (6 bases). This CDR3 spans 13 amino acids. Germline V gene sequence: CDR1 SQVTM, CDR2 ANQGSEA. The V and J ends lost 5 bases and 5 bases respectively, with 15 bases between them. The CDR3 DNA follows: TGCAGCGTTAACAACAGGGAAACGTATGGCTACACCTTC. Its translation: CSVNNRETYGYTF.

The count of this clone is one. The chain combines TRBV9 with TRBJ1-6; D perhaps matches TRBD1 (5 bases). Trimming left V 4 bases short and J 5 bases short, with 16 bases between. Germline V gene data show CDR1 as SGDLS and CDR2 as YYNGEE. The CDR3 is 16 residues long. The CDR3 here is CASSPHRAGNNSPLHF. CDR3 in DNA: TGTGCCAGCAGCCCCCACCGCGCAGGGAATAATTCACCCCTCCACTTT.

This chain connects TRBV15 to TRBJ2-3, with D uncertain. The V end was cut by 4 bases, the J end by 8 bases, with 10 bases between. The CDR3 loop spans 12 amino acids. CDR1 LNHNV and CDR2 YYDKDF come from the germline V gene (reference sequence). CDR3 coding DNA: TGTGCCACCAGCACCAACCGAGCTACGCAGTATTTT. The encoded protein is CATSTNRATQYF.

The V and J genes are TRBV30 and TRBJ2-5, with 9 bases fitting TRBD2. This CDR3 is built from 13 residues. Germline assignment: CDR1 GTSNPN and CDR2 SVGIG (reference sequence). Trimming removed 3 bases from V and 2 bases from J; junction bases left unmatched: 1. The CDR3 spells CAWRTSGQETQYF. The DNA of the CDR3 is TGTGCCTGGAGGACTAGCGGTCAAGAGACCCAGTACTTC.